This paragraph reports one TCR beta chain. No antigen is known for it. Its ends do not fully match the called genes, so a read error is possible. This CDR3 region has 14 residues. Germline loops: CDR1 SGHAT, CDR2 FQNNGV. This sample's RNA came from whole unsorted tissue. Distant lung tissue was collected more than 3 cm away from the tumor edge. The data derive from a study of tumor and adjacent non-tumor tissue in lung cancer. For the study at large: Patients were aged roughly 31 to 76, approximately ten men and 4 to 6 women, stage I to III. Some 4.1 million productive TCRbeta reads were obtained per sample on average. Study findings and constraints: Significantly higher TCR diversity was found in tumor than normal lung.

TCRbeta libraries were built with three rounds of nested PCR, modified from ARM-PCR. TCRdb ran MiXCR on the multiplex PCR reads and lists one entry per CDR3 protein. This table has tens of thousands of distinct CDR3 sequences, roughly 62% appearing once. The clonotype comes from a woman between 35 and 50 years old with non-small cell lung cancer. This chain joins TRBV11-2 and TRBJ2-3; no firm D call. Material: distant non-tumor lung tissue. The CDR3 DNA reads TGTGCCTGCGGCCCTCTAAGCGCGGCAGATACGCAATATTTT. Translated, it gives CACGPLSAADTQYF.